These 19 T cell receptor beta chains were all obtained from the same sample, sequenced in a study of T cell responses to AZD1222 COVID-19 vaccine. Using immunoSEQ multiplex PCR, the repertoire was profiled, and TCRdb retains in-frame clones only, with some absent. The sample has about 170,000 clones, more than 90% seen once; the top ten hold 1.6%. The material was peripheral blood, obtained on day 0 of AZD1222 vaccination. The source of these receptors is an adult in good health.

The chain uses TRBV3-1 (or the pseudogene TRBV3-2) and TRBJ1-2; 9 bases agree with TRBD1. Germline trimming cut 6 bases from V and 3 bases from J; bases unmatched to any gene: 8. This CDR3 spans 15 amino acids. Germline loops: CDR1 LGHDT, CDR2 YNNKEL (reference sequence). The CDR3 bases are TGTGCCAGCAGTTCTCCGGGACAGGGATACTATGGCTACACCTTC. This gives the protein CASSSPGQGYYGYTF.

The rearrangement links TRBV4-1 to TRBJ2-2, with 7 bases that match TRBD2. Unmatched junction bases numbered 7, after V lost 2 bases and J lost 1 base. The CDR3 is 17 amino acids. Germline CDR1 is MGHRA and CDR2 is YSYEKL. The CDR3 is CASSQSLRGRNTGELFF. For the CDR3, the DNA is TGCGCCAGCAGCCAATCACTGCGGGGGAGGAACACCGGGGAGCTGTTTTTT.

This chain connects TRBV2 to TRBJ1-5, with 8 bases that match TRBD1. The CDR3 loop spans 16 amino acids. Looked up from germline, CDR1 is SNHLY and CDR2 is FYNNEI. With 7 bases clipped from V and 9 bases from J, the junction kept 17 bases outside the gene matches. The CDR3 DNA sequence: TGTGCCAGCAATTTCGACAGGGGTGATTTAAACTGGCCCCAGCATTTT. This encodes CASNFDRGDLNWPQHF.

V gene TRBV10-1 combines with J gene TRBJ1-3; D gene uncertain. The CDR3 has 14 amino acids. V gave up 3 bases and J gave up 4 bases, with 10 bases separating them. The germline CDR1 and CDR2 sequences are WNHNN and SYGVQD (reference sequence). This CDR3 is CASSENPSGNTIYF. As DNA, the CDR3 is TGCGCCAGCAGTGAAAATCCTTCGGGAAACACCATATATTTT.

CDR3 residues: CASSPMRTSGRNEQFF. Written as DNA, the CDR3 is TGTGCCAGCAGCCCTATGAGGACTAGCGGGAGAAATGAGCAGTTCTTC. The chain carries TRBV7-3 and TRBJ2-1; 13 bases match TRBD2. In germline, CDR1 is SGHTA, CDR2 FQGTGA. The CDR3 is 16 amino acids. The V segment lost 5 bases and the J segment 7 bases; nucleotides outside the gene matches: 8.

The chain is built from TRBV28 and TRBJ1-1; TRBD1 aligns across 7 bases. CDR1 MDHEN and CDR2 SYDVKM come from the germline V gene. Germline trimming cut 7 bases from V and 6 bases from J; bases unmatched to any gene: 11. CDR3 length equals 14 residues. CDR3 sequence: CASTLRQGSAEAFF. The CDR3 DNA sequence: TGTGCCAGCACCCTAAGACAGGGATCCGCTGAAGCTTTCTTT.

Details on this clone: The junction departs from the called germline gene at one end, perhaps through a read error. The rearrangement joins TRBV11-2 to TRBJ2-3; TRBD2 matches at 11 bases. CDR1 SGHAT and CDR2 FQNNGV come from the germline V gene. The CDR3 extends over 14 amino acids. Here the CDR3 reads CASTLAGGPDTQYF. The CDR3 nucleotides read TGTGCCAGCACCTTAGCGGGAGGGCCAGATACGCAGTATTTT.

The J gene is TRBJ1-2, the V gene TRBV25-1; 9 nucleotides match TRBD1. V lost 5 bases, J lost 2 bases, and 3 bases stayed unmatched. Germline V lookup: CDR1 MGHDK, CDR2 SYGVNS. CDR3 length equals 14 residues. CDR3 sequence (DNA): TGTGCCAGCAGTAGGACAGGGGCCAACTATGGCTACACCTTC. It translates to CASSRTGANYGYTF.

This clone was detected only once. The junction departs from the called germline gene at one end, perhaps through a read error. The chain has TRBV7-7 and TRBJ1-1; TRBD1 matches 9 bases. Germline-derived CDR1 and CDR2 are SSHAT and FNYEAQ (reference sequence). CDR3 length equals 17 residues. The CDR3 spells CASSLVQQGAENTEAFF. CDR3 coding DNA: TGTGCTAGCAGCTTAGTTCAACAGGGGGCGGAGAACACTGAAGCTTTCTTT.

The CDR3 DNA sequence: TGTGCCAGCAGCTTCAGCTCTGGAAACACCATATATTTT. Encoded protein: CASSFSSGNTIYF. The chain joins TRBV5-6 to TRBJ1-3; D is unclear. CDR1 is SGHDT, CDR2 YYEEEE, per germline. The V end lost 2 bases, the J end lost 0 bases, and 3 bases lay between the germline ends. This CDR3 is built from 13 residues.

The chain recombines TRBV14 with TRBJ1-1; no definite D call. The germline CDR1 and CDR2 sequences are SGHDN and FVKESK. CDR3 length: 12 amino acids. The CDR3 reads CAEGFANTEAFF. In nucleotides, the CDR3 is TGTGCAGAAGGATTTGCTAACACTGAAGCTTTCTTT.

The chain links TRBV2 to TRBJ1-5; TRBD1 might be the D (6 bases). Germline V gene sequence: CDR1 SNHLY, CDR2 FYNNEI. The length of the CDR3 is 16 residues. The V gene lost 6 bases and the J gene lost 0 bases, with 15 bases spanning the gap. As DNA, the CDR3 is TGTGCCAGCAGACCCGGAGGGGGGTATAGCAATCAGCCCCAGCATTTT. The encoded protein is CASRPGGGYSNQPQHF.

J is TRBJ2-7 and V is TRBV18, with D unresolved. Germline V gene lookup returns CDR1 KGHSH and CDR2 LQKENI. V was cut by 2 bases and J by 6 bases, with 8 bases left in between. This CDR3 is built from 12 residues. The CDR3 loop reads CASSPSTPEQYF. In DNA form, the CDR3 reads TGTGCCAGCTCACCATCGACTCCCGAGCAGTACTTC.

This clone is a singleton in its sample. The V and J genes are TRBV5-8 and TRBJ2-7, with 9 positions matching TRBD2. Germline V gene sequence: CDR1 SGHTS, CDR2 YDEGEE. This CDR3 is 17 amino acids long. Germline trimming cut 1 base from V and 0 bases from J; bases unmatched to any gene: 8. CDR3 sequence: CASSLFLAGKSSYEQYF. CDR3 DNA sequence: TGTGCCAGCAGCTTGTTTCTAGCGGGAAAGAGCTCCTACGAGCAGTACTTC.

The V and J genes are TRBV5-3 and TRBJ2-5, with D perhaps matching TRBD1 (6 bases). TRBV5-3 is flagged as an ORF with uncertain function. V was clipped by 4 bases and J by 2 bases, with 18 bases between them. This CDR3 is 16 amino acids long. The CDR3 DNA follows: TGTGCCAGAAGCCGAGCGTGGACAGAGTGGCAAGAGACCCAGTACTTC. Translated, it gives CARSRAWTEWQETQYF.

The V and J genes are TRBV7-6 and TRBJ2-1; 11 positions agree with TRBD2. Per the germline V gene, CDR1 is SGHVS and CDR2 is FNYEAQ. The CDR3 consists of 20 residues. Trimming at V came to 0 bases and at J to 7 bases, leaving 17 bases not matched to a gene. The CDR3 spells CASSLAKIAGGPRGENEQFF. The CDR3 DNA follows: TGTGCCAGCAGCTTAGCGAAAATAGCGGGAGGGCCTCGGGGGGAGAATGAGCAGTTCTTC. The complete variable domain, with remaining parts taken from reference TRBV7-6 and TRBJ2-1, reads GAGVSQSPRYKVTKRGQDVALRCDPISGHVSLYWYRQALGQGPEFLTYFNYEAQQDKSGLPNDRFSAERPEGSISTLTIQRTEQRDSAMYRCASSLAKIAGGPRGENEQFFGPGTRLTVL.

This clone was detected once. The V gene is TRBV5-5, the J gene TRBJ2-2; 8 positions match TRBD2. Germline values: CDR1 SGHKS, CDR2 YYEKEE (reference sequence). V shed 7 bases, J shed 4 bases, and the junction held 15 bases outside the gene matches. The CDR3 extends over 17 amino acids. CDR3 sequence (DNA): TGTGCCAGCGCAAGAGGGACCGCGCGGGGGGCCACCGGGGAGCTGTTTTTT. Its protein is CASARGTARGATGELFF.

The V gene is TRBV25-1, the J gene TRBJ2-7; D remains unclear. This CDR3 spans 12 amino acids. The germline V gene has CDR1 MGHDK and CDR2 SYGVNS. The V end lost 7 bases, the J end lost 4 bases, and 11 bases lay between the germline ends. In DNA, the CDR3 is TGTGCCAGCACCGGGTCACCTTACGAGCAGTACTTC. This encodes CASTGSPYEQYF.

V and J are TRBV5-1 and TRBJ1-6; D perhaps matches TRBD1 (6 bases). This CDR3 spans 14 amino acids. Germline assignment: CDR1 SGHRS and CDR2 YFSETQ. V shed 0 bases and J shed 8 bases, with 9 bases lying between them. CDR3 nucleotide sequence: TGCGCCAGCAGCTTGGGGACAGAATATTCACCCCTCCACTTT. Protein sequence: CASSLGTEYSPLHF. Together with reference TRBV5-1 and TRBJ1-6, the CDR3 gives the full variable domain: KAGVTQTPRYLIKTRGQQVTLSCSPISGHRSVSWYQQTPGQGLQFLFEYFSETQRNKGNFPGRFSGRQFSNSRSEMNVSTLELGDSALYLCASSLGTEYSPLHFGNGTRLTVT.